This T cell receptor beta chain was recorded in a study of blood T cell repertoires in COVID-19. Study in general: The origin of the acute and convalescent COVID-19 samples was the United States, Italy and Spain. The cDNA or gDNA used as material had been derived from T cells, B-cell-depleted T cells, or PBMCs.

This CDR3 is built from 15 residues. Looked up from germline, CDR1 is SGHNT and CDR2 is YYREEE (reference sequence). The V segment lost 3 bases and the J segment 2 bases; nucleotides outside the gene matches: 5. As handled by the study authors: Nucleated cell counts were estimated from reference gene primer amplification. The method was immunoSEQ multiplex PCR; TCRdb's version includes in-frame clones alone and lacks a portion of them. The V and J calls and clone size come from that table; D and trimming were worked out from the DNA. There are 200,000 to 250,000 clones in the sample; almost 85% occur only once, and 7.6% lies in the top ten.

The source of this sequence is a woman aged 50 to 60 with active or convalescent COVID-19. Source material: peripheral blood. J is TRBJ2-3 and V is TRBV5-4; 8 bases are shared with TRBD1. Here the CDR3 reads CASSYGQGYTDTQYF. The CDR3 region has the DNA TGTGCCAGCAGCTACGGACAGGGATACACAGATACGCAGTATTTT.